Listed below are T cell receptor beta chains from one sample, sequenced in a study of CXCR3-negative and CXCR3-positive naive CD8 T cells. TCRdb derives one entry per CDR3 protein from the 5' RACE reads, leaving out DNA. This sample contains about 81,000 distinct CDR3 sequences. The sequenced sample consisted of naive CXCR3- CD8+ T cells from blood. The source is a human donor in good health. Some clones in this sample may be carry-over from other donors' samples. CDR3s include the opening cysteine and the closing phenylalanine or tryptophan.

>TRBV29-1|TRBJ2-7
CSVEDSSSYEQYF
>TRBV3-1|TRBJ2-3
CASSQALAPDTQYF
>TRBV11-2|TRBJ2-7
CASSFLSYEQYF
>TRBV7-6|TRBJ1-1
CASSLSTPGTEAFF
>TRBV29-1|TRBJ2-2
CSVGGIVGRPDTGELFF
>TRBV5-1|TRBJ2-2
CASSPPGNGELFF
>TRBV7-2|TRBJ2-1
CASSLEPGGLATNEQFF
>TRBV25-1|TRBJ2-7
CASSVHIYEQYF
>TRBV6-5|TRBJ2-2
CASSYSAGPVAELFF
>TRBV20-1|TRBJ2-7
CSAREERVENYEQYF
>TRBV6-5|TRBJ2-5
CASSRTSGGGETQYF
>TRBV7-9|TRBJ1-6
CASRPRDGDNSPLHF
>TRBV19|TRBJ2-7
CASSPGQGTYEQYF
>TRBV29-1|TRBJ2-1
CSVEKRNKGNEQFF
>TRBV7-9|TRBJ2-5
CASSYGVGSRETQYF
>TRBV29-1|TRBJ1-2
CSVEPWGGYGYTF
>TRBV4-1|TRBJ2-1
CASSQGQGHNEQFF
>TRBV29-1|TRBJ2-7
CSVRAPYKSYEQYF
>TRBV29-1|TRBJ2-7
CSVVTGSYEQYF
>TRBV12-3/TRBV12-4|TRBJ2-5
CASSFVAGGFRETQYF
>TRBV20-1|TRBJ1-1
CSAYGTGITEAFF
>TRBV2|TRBJ2-1
CASSAAGALAPHNEQFF
>TRBV3-1|TRBJ2-3
CASSQEVGTLGTQYF
>TRBV14|TRBJ2-5
CASSHEDRLWETQYF
>TRBV29-1|TRBJ2-2
CSVAGSGELFF
>TRBV19|TRBJ2-7
CATGQGLAYEQYF
>TRBV4-2|TRBJ2-1
CASRPQGDDEQFF
>TRBV27|TRBJ1-1
CASSFWSNTEAFF
>TRBV29-1|TRBJ1-1
CSAVGTASGGTEAFF
>TRBV6-6|TRBJ2-5
CASSNPGLGETQYF
>TRBV6-5|TRBJ2-2
CASSYSLRVLDGTGELFF
>TRBV11-1|TRBJ2-2
CASSSIVVIANTGELFF
>TRBV28|TRBJ2-7
CASSLTGPSSYEQYF
>TRBV7-9|TRBJ1-1
CASRHTGVTEAFF
>TRBV29-1|TRBJ2-3
CSVVMGEGTQYF
>TRBV29-1|TRBJ2-7
CSVEGGTAGYEQYF
>TRBV6-4|TRBJ2-3
CASSERGPPDTQYF
>TRBV18|TRBJ2-1
CASSPPDGGYNEQFF
>TRBV11-1|TRBJ2-7
CASSSGSSYEQYF
>TRBV12-3/TRBV12-4|TRBJ2-7
CASSESRDRVKGPYEQYF
>TRBV2|TRBJ2-7
CASSVPGQEVYEQYF
>TRBV20-1|TRBJ2-3
CSARGLADTQYF
>TRBV29-1|TRBJ2-7
CSVEGRGSEQYF
>TRBV5-1|TRBJ2-7
CAGPLSRVSRGREQYF
>TRBV29-1|TRBJ2-1
CSVEQGWNEQFF
>TRBV9|TRBJ1-2
CASSGWTFETYGYTF
>TRBV28|TRBJ2-7
CASSLHDRAHEQYF
>TRBV6-5|TRBJ2-5
CASSKIPGQAWETQYF
>TRBV7-9|TRBJ2-7
CASSRQGRAFYEQYF
>TRBV6-1|TRBJ2-1
CASSPGLAGRNEQFF
>TRBV12-3/TRBV12-4|TRBJ2-3
CASSLGWRSSTDTQYF
>TRBV28|TRBJ2-6
CASSFDPEAGANVLTF
>TRBV29-1|TRBJ2-2
CSVEPQEANTGELFF
>TRBV4-3|TRBJ2-2
CASSQEPTGGDTGELFF
>TRBV28|TRBJ2-7
CASSLFEGWGQPYEQYF